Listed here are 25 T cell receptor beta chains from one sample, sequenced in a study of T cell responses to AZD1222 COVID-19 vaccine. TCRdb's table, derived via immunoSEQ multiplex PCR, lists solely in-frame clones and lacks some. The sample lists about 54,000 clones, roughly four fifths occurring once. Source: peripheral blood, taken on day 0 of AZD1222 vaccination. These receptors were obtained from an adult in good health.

CDR3 bases: TGTGCCAGCAGCCATCGACAGGGACAAGGCGGGGAGCTGTTTTTT. Its protein product is CASSHRQGQGGELFF. The chain combines TRBV7-2 with TRBJ2-2; TRBD1 agrees at 7 bases. With V trimmed by 5 bases and J by 7 bases, 10 bases remained unmatched. The CDR3 has 15 residues. Germline V gene data show CDR1 as SGHTA and CDR2 as FQGNSA.

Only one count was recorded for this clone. The CDR3 bases are TGTGCCAGCTCCGGGCGGGGCCACAATGAGCAGTTCTTC. It codes for CASSGRGHNEQFF. The rearrangement joins TRBV18 to TRBJ2-1; the D gene is possibly TRBD2 (6 bases). The CDR3 spans 13 residues. CDR1 and CDR2 (germline): KGHSH, LQKENI. Between the trimmed V and J ends, which lost 6 bases and 5 bases, there was a span of 11 bases.

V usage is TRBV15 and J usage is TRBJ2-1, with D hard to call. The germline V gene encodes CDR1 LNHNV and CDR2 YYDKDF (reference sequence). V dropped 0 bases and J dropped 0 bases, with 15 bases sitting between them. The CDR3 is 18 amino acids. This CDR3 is CATSRDALPVGSYNEQFF. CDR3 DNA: TGTGCCACCAGCAGAGATGCCCTTCCAGTAGGCTCCTACAATGAGCAGTTCTTC.

The CDR3: CASSTRTAADGYTF. The CDR3 coding sequence is TGTGCCAGCAGCACGCGGACGGCCGCCGATGGCTACACCTTC. The gene calls are TRBV5-4 and TRBJ1-2, with D uncertain. The CDR3 runs to 14 residues. Trimming cost V 4 bases and J 6 bases, with 16 bases left between them. CDR1 and CDR2 from the germline V gene are SGHNT and YYREEE (reference sequence).

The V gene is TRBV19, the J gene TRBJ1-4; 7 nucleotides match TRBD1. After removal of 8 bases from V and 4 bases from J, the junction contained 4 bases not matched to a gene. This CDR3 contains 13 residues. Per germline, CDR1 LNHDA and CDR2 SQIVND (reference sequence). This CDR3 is CASWNRGNEKLFF. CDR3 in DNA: TGTGCCAGTTGGAACAGGGGTAATGAAAAACTGTTTTTT.

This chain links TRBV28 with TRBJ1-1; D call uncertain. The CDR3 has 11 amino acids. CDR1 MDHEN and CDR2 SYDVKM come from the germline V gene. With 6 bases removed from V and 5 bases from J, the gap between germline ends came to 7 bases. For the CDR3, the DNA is TGTGCCAGCAGGGTTGGGACTGAAGCTTTCTTT. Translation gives CASRVGTEAFF.

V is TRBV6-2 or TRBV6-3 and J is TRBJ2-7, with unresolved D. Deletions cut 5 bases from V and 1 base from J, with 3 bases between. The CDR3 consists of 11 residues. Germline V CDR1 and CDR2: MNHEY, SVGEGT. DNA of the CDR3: TGTGCCAGCAGTCCATCCTACGAGCAGTACTTC. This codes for CASSPSYEQYF.

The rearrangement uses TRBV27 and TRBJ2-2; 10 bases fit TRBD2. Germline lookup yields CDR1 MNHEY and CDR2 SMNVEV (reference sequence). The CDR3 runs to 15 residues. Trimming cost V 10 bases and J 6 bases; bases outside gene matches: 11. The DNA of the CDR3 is TGTGCCACTCAGTCCCTAGCGGGAGTTTCCGGGGAGCTGTTTTTT. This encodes CATQSLAGVSGELFF.

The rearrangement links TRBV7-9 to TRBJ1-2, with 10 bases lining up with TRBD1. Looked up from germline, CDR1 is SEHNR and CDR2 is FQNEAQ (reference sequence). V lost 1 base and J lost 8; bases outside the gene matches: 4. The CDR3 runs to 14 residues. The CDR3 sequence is CASSLEVTGGGYTF. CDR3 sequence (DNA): TGTGCCAGCAGCTTAGAGGTGACAGGGGGCGGCTACACCTTC.

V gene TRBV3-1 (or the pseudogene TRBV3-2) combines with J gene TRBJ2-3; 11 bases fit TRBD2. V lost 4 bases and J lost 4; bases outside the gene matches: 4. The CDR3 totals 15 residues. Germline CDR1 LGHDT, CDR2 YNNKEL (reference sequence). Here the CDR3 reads CASSLAGGPADTQYF. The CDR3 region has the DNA TGTGCCAGCAGCCTAGCGGGGGGGCCAGCAGATACGCAGTATTTT.

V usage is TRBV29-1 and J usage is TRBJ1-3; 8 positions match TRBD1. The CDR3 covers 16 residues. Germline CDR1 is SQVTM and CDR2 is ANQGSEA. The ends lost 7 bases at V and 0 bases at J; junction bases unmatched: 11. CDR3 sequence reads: CSAAGGTGISGNTIYF. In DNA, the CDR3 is TGCAGCGCAGCTGGAGGGACAGGCATCTCTGGAAACACCATATATTTT.

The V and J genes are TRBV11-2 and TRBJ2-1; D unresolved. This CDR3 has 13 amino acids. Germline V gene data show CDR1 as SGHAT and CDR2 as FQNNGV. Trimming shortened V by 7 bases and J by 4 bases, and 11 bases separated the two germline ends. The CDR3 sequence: CASNPDGYNEQFF. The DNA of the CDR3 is TGTGCCAGCAACCCGGACGGATACAATGAGCAGTTCTTC.

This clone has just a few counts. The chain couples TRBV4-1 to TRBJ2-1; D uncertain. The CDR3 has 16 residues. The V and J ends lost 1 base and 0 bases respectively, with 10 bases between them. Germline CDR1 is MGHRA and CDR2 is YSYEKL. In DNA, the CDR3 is TGCGCCAGCAGCCAAGTTGAGAGGAGCTCCTACAATGAGCAGTTCTTC. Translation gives CASSQVERSSYNEQFF.

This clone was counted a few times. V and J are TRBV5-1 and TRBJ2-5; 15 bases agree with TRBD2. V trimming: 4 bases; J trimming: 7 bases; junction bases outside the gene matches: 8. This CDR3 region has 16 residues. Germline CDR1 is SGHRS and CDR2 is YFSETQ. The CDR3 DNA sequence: TGCGCCAGCAGCGCTGGACTAGCGGGGGGGCAGCGGACCCAGTACTTC. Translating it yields CASSAGLAGGQRTQYF. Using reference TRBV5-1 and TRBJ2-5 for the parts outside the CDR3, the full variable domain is KAGVTQTPRYLIKTRGQQVTLSCSPISGHRSVSWYQQTPGQGLQFLFEYFSETQRNKGNFPGRFSGRQFSNSRSEMNVSTLELGDSALYLCASSAGLAGGQRTQYFGPGTRLLVL.

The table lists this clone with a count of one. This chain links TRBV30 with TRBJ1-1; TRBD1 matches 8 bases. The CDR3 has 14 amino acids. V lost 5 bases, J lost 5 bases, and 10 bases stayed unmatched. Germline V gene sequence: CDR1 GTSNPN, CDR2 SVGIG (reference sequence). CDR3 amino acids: CAWVRYRGWTEAFF. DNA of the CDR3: TGTGCCTGGGTCCGATACAGGGGGTGGACTGAAGCTTTCTTT.

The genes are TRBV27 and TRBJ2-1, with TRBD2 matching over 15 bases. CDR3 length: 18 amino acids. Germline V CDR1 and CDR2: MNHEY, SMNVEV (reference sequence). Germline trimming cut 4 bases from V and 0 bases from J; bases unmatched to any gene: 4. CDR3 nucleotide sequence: TGTGCCAGCAGTTCGGGACTAGCGGGAGGTCTCTCCTACAATGAGCAGTTCTTC. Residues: CASSSGLAGGLSYNEQFF.

The DNA of the CDR3 is TGTGCCAGTAGAACTACAGGGGCAATTAATTCACCCCTCCACTTT. This sequence encodes CASRTTGAINSPLHF. The chain couples TRBV19 to TRBJ1-6, with 7 bases that match TRBD1. With V trimmed by 6 bases and J by 6 bases, 8 bases remained unmatched. The CDR3 contains 15 residues. From germline, CDR1 is LNHDA and CDR2 SQIVND (reference sequence).

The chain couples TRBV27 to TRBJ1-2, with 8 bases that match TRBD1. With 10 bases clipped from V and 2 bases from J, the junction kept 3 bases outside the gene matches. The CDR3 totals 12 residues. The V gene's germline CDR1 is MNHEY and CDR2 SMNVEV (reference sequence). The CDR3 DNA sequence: TGTGCCACCTACAGGGGGAACTATGGCTACACCTTC. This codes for CATYRGNYGYTF.

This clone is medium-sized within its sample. The DNA of the CDR3 is TGTGCCAGCAGCTCCGGACAGGGAGAAGAAAAACTGTTTTTT. It codes for CASSSGQGEEKLFF. The chain employs TRBV7-9 and TRBJ1-4; 8 bases align to TRBD1. Germline V gene lookup returns CDR1 SEHNR and CDR2 FQNEAQ (reference sequence). V lost 4 bases to trimming and J lost 8 bases; unmatched junction nucleotides: 6. The CDR3 loop spans 14 amino acids.

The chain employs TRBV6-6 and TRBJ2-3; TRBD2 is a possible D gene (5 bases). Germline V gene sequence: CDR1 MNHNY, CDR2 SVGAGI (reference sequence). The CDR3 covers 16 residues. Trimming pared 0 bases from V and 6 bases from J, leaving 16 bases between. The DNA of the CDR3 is TGTGCCAGCAGTTACTCGCGGCTAGCCGGGGTGGATACGCAGTATTTT. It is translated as CASSYSRLAGVDTQYF.

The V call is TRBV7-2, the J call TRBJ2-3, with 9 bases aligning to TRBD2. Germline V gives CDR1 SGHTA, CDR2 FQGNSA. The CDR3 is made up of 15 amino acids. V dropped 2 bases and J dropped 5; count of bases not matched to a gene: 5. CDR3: CASSLTGGRGDTQYF. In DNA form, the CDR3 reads TGTGCCAGCAGCTTAACTGGCGGGAGGGGAGATACGCAGTATTTT. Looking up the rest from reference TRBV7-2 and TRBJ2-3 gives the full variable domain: GAGVSQSPSNKVTEKGKDVELRCDPISGHTALYWYRQSLGQGLEFLIYFQGNSAPDKSGLPSDRFSAERTGGSVSTLTIQRTQQEDSAVYLCASSLTGGRGDTQYFGPGTRLTVL.

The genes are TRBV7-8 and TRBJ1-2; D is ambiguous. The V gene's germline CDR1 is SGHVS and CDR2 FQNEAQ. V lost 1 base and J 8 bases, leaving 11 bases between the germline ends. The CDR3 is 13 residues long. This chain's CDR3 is CASSLGEITGYTF. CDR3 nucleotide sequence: TGTGCCAGCAGCTTAGGCGAAATAACCGGCTACACCTTC.

The CDR3 nucleotides read TGTGCCAGCAGTGAAGAGGGGAGGGTACAGCCCCAGCATTTT. Translating gives CASSEEGRVQPQHF. The V and J genes are TRBV2 and TRBJ1-5, with D possibly matching TRBD1 (5 bases). Trimming removed 1 base at V and 7 bases at J, with 11 bases between. CDR3 length equals 14 residues. CDR1 SNHLY and CDR2 FYNNEI come from the germline V gene.

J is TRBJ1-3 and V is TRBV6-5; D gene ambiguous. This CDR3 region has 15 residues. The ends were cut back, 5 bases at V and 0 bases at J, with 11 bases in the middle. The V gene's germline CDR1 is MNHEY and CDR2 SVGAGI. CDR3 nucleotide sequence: TGTGCCAGCAGTCCTTCCTGGCTCTCTGGAAACACCATATATTTT. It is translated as CASSPSWLSGNTIYF.

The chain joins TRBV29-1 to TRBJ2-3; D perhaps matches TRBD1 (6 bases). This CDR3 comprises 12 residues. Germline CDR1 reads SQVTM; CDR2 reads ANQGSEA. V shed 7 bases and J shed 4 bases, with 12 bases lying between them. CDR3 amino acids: CSGVGGSDTQYF. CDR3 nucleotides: TGCAGCGGGGTAGGGGGTTCAGATACGCAGTATTTT.